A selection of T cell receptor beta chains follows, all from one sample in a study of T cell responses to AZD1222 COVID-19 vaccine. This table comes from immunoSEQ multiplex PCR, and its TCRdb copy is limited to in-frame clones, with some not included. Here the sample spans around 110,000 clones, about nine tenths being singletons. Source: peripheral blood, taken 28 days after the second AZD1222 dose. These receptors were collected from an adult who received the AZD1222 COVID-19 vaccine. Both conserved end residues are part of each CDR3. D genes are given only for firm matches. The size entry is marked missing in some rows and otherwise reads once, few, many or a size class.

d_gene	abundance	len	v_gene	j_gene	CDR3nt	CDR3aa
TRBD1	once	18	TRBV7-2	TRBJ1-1	TGTGCCAGCACCTCAGGGGGGGACAGGGGGCGGTTTGACACTGAAGCTTTCTTT	CASTSGGDRGRFDTEAFF
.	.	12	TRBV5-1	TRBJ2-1	TGCGCCAGCAGCGAGGACTCGCTTGGGCAGTTCTTC	CASSEDSLGQFF
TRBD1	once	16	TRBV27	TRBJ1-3	TGTGCCAGCAGTTTATCGTCCCCCGGACAGGGTTACACCATATATTTT	CASSLSSPGQGYTIYF
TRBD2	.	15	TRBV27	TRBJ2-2	TGTGCCAGCAGGCTCCGGGGGGGGGTCACCGGGGAGCTGTTTTTT	CASRLRGGVTGELFF
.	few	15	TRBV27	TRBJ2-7	TGTGCCAGCAGTTTAAAGGGACAACACTCCTACGAGCAGTACTTC	CASSLKGQHSYEQYF
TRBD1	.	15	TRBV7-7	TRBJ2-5	TGTGCTAGCAGCTTAGTTCGGACAGGGGGAGAGACCCAGTACTTC	CASSLVRTGGETQYF
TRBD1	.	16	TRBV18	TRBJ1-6	TGTGCCAGCTCACAGTCACAGGGGATGGATAATTCACCCCTCCACTTT	CASSQSQGMDNSPLHF
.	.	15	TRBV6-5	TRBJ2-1	TGTGCCAGCAGCTCCCCCCAGACAGGTGGGAATGAGCAGTTCTTC	CASSSPQTGGNEQFF
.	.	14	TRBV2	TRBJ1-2	TGTGCCAGCAGTGCGGACAAGTCGTATGATGGCTACACCTTC	CASSADKSYDGYTF
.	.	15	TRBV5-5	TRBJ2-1	TGTGCCAGCAGCTTGGTTCTGTCGTCCTACAATGAGCAGTTCTTC	CASSLVLSSYNEQFF
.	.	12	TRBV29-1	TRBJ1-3	TGCAGCGCGGGGGGGGATCCGGACACCATATATTTT	CSAGGDPDTIYF
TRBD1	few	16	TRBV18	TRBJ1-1	TGTGCCAGCTCTCACAGCCCGGGACAGGGGAACACTGAAGCTTTCTTT	CASSHSPGQGNTEAFF
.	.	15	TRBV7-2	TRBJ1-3	TGTGCCAGCAGCTTAGAGTTGGGGGCTGGAAACACCATATATTTT	CASSLELGAGNTIYF
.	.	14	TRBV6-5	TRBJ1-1	TGTGCCAGCAGCTCAGGGACCCGAAGGGGTGAAGCTTTCTTT	CASSSGTRRGEAFF
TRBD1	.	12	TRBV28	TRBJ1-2	TGTGCCAGCAGTATCCTAGGGGGCTGGGGTCTCTTC	CASSILGGWGLF
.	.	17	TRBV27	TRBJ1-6	TGTGCCAGCCAACTCCGACCACCACAGTCCGTGGGGGCACCCCTCCACTTT	CASQLRPPQSVGAPLHF
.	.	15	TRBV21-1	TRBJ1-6	TGTGCCAGCAGCAGTTCCGGGCACGGGAATTCACCCCTCCACTTT	CASSSSGHGNSPLHF
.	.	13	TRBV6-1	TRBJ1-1	TGTGCCAGCAGGGAAGGTTGGACAGACGAAGCTTTCTTT	CASREGWTDEAFF
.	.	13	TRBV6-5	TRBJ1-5	TGTGCCAGCAGTTCCCGTTTCAATCAGCCCCAGCATTTT	CASSSRFNQPQHF
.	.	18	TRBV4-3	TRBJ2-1	TGCGCCAGCAGCCAAGAGAGGAGGGGGTTTGGCTCCTACAATGAGCAGTTCTTC	CASSQERRGFGSYNEQFF
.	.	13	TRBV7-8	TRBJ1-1	TGTGCCAGCAGCTTAACGGGCGGCACTGAAGCTTTCTTT	CASSLTGGTEAFF
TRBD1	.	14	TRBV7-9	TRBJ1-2	TGTGCCAGCAGCTTAAGAGGGGACAGCTATGGCTACACCTTC	CASSLRGDSYGYTF
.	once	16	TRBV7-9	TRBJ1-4	TGTGCCAGCAGCCCTTCCTCCGGACGGTGGAATGAAAAACTGTTTTTT	CASSPSSGRWNEKLFF
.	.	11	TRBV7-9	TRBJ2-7	TGTGCCAGCAGTCAAGACTACGAGCAGTACTTC	CASSQDYEQYF
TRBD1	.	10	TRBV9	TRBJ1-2	TGTGCCAGTGGACAGGATGGCTACACCTTC	CASGQDGYTF
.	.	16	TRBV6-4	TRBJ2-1	TGTGCCAGCAGCGCTGAAGGGTTGGCCACCTACAATGAGCAGTTCTTC	CASSAEGLATYNEQFF
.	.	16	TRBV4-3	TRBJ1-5	TGCGCCAGCAGCCAAGAGGAGGGCGAGGGGAATCAGCCCCAGCATTTT	CASSQEEGEGNQPQHF
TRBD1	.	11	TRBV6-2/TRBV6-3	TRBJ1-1	TGTGCCAGCAGTTACAACAGGGGAACTTTCTTT	CASSYNRGTFF
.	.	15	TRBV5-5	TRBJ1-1	TGTGCCAGCAGCTTGGGGCCAGGAGGGGTAACTGAAGCTTTCTTT	CASSLGPGGVTEAFF
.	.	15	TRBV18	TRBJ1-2	TGTGCCAGCTCACCCCTAGGCCGAGCTAACTATGGCTACACCTTC	CASSPLGRANYGYTF
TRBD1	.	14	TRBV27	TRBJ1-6	TGTGCCAGCAGTTTAGGGACAGGAGATTCACCCCTCCACTTT	CASSLGTGDSPLHF
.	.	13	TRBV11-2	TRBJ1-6	TGTGCCAGCAGTCCTGGGGGGGTTTCACCCCTCCACTTT	CASSPGGVSPLHF
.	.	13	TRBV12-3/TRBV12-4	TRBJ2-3	TGTGCCAGCAGTCCAGGGGTCCCAGATACGCAGTATTTT	CASSPGVPDTQYF
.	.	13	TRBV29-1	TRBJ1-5	TGCAGCGCTATCACAGGGTACAATCAGCCCCAGCATTTT	CSAITGYNQPQHF
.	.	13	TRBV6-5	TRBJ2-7	TGTGCCAGCAGTACGGGGAGGATGGTCGAGCAGTACTTC	CASSTGRMVEQYF
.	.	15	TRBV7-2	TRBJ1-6	TGTGCCAGCAGCTTAGGAGGCGGAACGAATTCACCCCTCCACTTT	CASSLGGGTNSPLHF
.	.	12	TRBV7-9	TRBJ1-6	TGTGCCAGCAGCTTAAGTGGCGGGGATTTCCACTTT	CASSLSGGDFHF
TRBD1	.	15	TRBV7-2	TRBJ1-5	TGTGCCAGCAGCTTAGGAGGAGGGGGCAAGCAGCCCCAGCATTTT	CASSLGGGGKQPQHF
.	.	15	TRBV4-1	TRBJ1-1	TGCGCCAGCAGCCGCCCCTCTGCGGGGAACACTGAAGCTTTCTTT	CASSRPSAGNTEAFF
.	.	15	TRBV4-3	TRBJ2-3	TGCGCCAGCAGCCAAGAAAGGGCCCCCACAGATACGCAGTATTTT	CASSQERAPTDTQYF
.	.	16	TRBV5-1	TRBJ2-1	TGCGCCAGCAGCTTGGTGGGCAGGGACGGAGACAATGAGCAGTTCTTC	CASSLVGRDGDNEQFF
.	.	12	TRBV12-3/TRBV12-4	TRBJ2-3	TGTGCCAGCAGTGCCCAAGTCGATACGCAGTATTTT	CASSAQVDTQYF
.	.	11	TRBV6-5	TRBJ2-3	TGTGCCAGTAGGACCACAGATACGCAGTATTTT	CASRTTDTQYF
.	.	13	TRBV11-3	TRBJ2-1	TGTGCCAGCAGCTTAAACCAGCACAATGAGCAGTTCTTC	CASSLNQHNEQFF
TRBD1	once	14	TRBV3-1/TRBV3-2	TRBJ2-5	TGTGCCAGCAGCCAGAGGGGGCGGGTTGAGACCCAGTACTTC	CASSQRGRVETQYF
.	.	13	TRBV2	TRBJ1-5	TGTGCCAGCAGCCGACGGTCCAATCAGCCCCAGCATTTT	CASSRRSNQPQHF
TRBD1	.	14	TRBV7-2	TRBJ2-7	TGTGCCAGCAGCACCGGGACAGGGGGCGGCGAGCAGTACTTC	CASSTGTGGGEQYF
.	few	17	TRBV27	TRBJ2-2	TGTGCCAGCAGTTTTTGGACGGGGCGGCGGGGCACCGGGGAGCTGTTTTTT	CASSFWTGRRGTGELFF
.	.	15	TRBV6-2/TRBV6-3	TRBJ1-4	TGTGCCAGCAGTCAACGGTCGGGCCTTGATGAAAAACTGTTTTTT	CASSQRSGLDEKLFF